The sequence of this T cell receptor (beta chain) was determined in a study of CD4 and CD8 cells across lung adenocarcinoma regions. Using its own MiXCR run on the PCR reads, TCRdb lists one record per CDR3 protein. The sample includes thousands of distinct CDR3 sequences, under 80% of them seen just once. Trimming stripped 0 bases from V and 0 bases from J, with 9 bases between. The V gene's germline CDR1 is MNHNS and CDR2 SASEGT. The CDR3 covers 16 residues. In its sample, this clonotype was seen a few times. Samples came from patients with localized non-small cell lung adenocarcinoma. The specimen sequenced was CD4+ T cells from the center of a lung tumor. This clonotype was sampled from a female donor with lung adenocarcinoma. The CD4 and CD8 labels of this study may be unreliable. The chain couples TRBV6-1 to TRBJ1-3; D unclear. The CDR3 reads CASSEAWESSGNTIYF. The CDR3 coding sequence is TGTGCCAGCAGTGAAGCTTGGGAGTCCTCTGGAAACACCATATATTTT.